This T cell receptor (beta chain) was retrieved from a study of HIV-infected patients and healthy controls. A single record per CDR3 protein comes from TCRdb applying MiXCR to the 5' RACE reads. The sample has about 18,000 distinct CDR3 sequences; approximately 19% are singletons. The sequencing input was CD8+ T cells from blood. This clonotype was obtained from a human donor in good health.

CDR3 nucleotide sequence: TGTGCCAGTACCGCGGGTCCCTACGAGCAGTACTTC. Protein: CASTAGPYEQYF. The rearrangement joins TRBV19 to TRBJ2-7; D possibly corresponds to TRBD2 (5 bases). The CDR3 has 12 amino acids. The ends were cut back, 7 bases at V and 2 bases at J, with 9 bases in the middle. CDR1 is LNHDA and CDR2 is SQIVND in the germline V gene (reference sequence).